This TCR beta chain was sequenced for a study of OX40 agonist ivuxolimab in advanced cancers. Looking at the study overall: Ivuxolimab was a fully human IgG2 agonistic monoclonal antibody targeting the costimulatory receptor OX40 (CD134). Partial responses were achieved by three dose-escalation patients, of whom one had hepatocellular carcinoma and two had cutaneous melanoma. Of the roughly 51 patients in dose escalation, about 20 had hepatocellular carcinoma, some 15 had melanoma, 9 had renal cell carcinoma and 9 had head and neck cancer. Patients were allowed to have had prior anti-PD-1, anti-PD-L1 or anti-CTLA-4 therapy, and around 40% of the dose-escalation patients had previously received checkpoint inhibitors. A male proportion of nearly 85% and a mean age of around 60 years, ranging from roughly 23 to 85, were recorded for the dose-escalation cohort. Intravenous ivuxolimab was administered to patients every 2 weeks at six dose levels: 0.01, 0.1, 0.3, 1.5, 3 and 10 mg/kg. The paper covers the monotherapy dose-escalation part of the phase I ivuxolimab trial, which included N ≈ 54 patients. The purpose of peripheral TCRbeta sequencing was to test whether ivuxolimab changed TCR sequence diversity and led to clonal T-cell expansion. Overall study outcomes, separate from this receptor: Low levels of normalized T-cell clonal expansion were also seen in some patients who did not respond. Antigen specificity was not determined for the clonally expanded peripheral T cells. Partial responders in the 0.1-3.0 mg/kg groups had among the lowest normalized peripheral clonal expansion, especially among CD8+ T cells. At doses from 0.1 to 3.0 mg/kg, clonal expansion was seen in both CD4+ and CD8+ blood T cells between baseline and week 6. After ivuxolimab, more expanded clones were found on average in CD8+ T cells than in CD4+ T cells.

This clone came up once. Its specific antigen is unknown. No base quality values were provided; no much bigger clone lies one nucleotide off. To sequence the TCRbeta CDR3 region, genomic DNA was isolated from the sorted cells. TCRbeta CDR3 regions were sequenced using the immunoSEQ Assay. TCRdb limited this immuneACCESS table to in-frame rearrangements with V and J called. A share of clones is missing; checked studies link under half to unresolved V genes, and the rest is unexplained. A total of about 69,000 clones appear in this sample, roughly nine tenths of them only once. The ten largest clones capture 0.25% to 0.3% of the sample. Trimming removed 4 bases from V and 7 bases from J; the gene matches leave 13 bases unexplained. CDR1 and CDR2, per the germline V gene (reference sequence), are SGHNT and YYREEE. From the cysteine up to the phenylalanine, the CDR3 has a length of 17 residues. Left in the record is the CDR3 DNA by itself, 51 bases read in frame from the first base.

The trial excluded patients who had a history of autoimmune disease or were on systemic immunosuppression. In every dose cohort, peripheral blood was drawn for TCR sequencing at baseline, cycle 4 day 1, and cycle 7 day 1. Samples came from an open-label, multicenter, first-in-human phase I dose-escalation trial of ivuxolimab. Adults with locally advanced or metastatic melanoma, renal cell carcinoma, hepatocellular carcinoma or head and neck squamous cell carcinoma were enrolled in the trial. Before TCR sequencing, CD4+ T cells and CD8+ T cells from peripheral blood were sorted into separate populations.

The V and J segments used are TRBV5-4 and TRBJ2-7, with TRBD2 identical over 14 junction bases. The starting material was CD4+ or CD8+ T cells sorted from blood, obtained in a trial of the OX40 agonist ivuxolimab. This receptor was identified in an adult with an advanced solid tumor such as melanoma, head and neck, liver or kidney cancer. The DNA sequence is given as TGTGCCAGCAGCAGCGACCCCGGGACTAGCGGGAGACATGAGCAGTACTTC. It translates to CASSSDPGTSGRHEQYF. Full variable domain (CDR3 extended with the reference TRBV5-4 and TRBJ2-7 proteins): ETGVTQSPTHLIKTRGQQVTLRCSSQSGHNTVSWYQQALGQGPQFIFQYYREEENGRGNFPPRFSGLQFPNYSSELNVNALELDDSALYLCASSSDPGTSGRHEQYFGPGTRLTVT.